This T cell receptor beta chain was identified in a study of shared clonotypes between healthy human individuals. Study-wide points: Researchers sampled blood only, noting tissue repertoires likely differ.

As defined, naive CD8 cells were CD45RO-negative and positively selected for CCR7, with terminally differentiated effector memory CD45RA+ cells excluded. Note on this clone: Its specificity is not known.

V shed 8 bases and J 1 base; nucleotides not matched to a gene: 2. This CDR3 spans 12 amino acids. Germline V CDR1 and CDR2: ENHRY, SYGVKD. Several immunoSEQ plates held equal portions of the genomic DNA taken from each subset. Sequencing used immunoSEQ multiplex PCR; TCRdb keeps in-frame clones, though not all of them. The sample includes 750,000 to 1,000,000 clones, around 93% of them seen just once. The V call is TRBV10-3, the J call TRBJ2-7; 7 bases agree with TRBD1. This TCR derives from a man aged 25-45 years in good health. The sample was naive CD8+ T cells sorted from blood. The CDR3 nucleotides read TGTGCCATCCGGGACAGTTCCTACGAGCAGTACTTC. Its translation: CAIRDSSYEQYF.